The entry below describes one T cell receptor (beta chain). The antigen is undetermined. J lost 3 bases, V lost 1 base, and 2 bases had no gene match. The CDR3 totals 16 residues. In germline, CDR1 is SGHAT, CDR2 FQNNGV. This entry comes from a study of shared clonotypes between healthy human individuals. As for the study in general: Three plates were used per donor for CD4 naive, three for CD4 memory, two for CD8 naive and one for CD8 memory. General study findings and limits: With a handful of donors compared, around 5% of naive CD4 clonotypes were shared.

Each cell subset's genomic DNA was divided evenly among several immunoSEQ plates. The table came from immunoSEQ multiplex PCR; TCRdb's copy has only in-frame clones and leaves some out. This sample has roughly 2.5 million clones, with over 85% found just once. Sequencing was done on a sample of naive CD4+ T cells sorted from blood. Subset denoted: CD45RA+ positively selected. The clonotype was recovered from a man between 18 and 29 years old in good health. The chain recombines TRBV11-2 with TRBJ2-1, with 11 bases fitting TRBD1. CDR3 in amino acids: CASSLGDRGFYNEQFF. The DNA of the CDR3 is TGTGCCAGCAGCTTAGGGGACAGGGGGTTCTACAATGAGCAGTTCTTC.